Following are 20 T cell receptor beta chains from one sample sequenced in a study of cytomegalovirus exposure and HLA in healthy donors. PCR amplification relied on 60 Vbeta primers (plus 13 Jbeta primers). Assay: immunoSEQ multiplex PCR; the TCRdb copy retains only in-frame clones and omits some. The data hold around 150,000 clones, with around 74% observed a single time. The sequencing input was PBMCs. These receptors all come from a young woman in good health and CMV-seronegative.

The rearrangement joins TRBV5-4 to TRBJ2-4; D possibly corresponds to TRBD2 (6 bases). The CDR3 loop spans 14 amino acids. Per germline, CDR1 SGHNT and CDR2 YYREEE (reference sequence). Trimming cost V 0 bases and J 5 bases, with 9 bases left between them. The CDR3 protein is CASSLAGTQNIQYF. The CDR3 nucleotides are TGTGCCAGCAGCTTGGCCGGGACTCAAAACATTCAGTACTTC.

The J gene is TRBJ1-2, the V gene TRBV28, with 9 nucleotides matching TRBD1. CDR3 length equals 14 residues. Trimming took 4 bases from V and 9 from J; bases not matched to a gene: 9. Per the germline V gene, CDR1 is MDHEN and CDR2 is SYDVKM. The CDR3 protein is CASSSAGTGSSYTF. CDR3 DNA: TGTGCCAGCAGTTCCGCCGGGACAGGGTCGAGCTACACCTTC.

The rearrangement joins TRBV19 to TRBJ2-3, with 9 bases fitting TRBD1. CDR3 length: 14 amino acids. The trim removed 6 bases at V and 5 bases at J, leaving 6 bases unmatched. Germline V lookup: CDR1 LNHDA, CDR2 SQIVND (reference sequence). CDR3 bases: TGTGCCAGTAGGCCGGGACAGGGAAAAGATACGCAGTATTTT. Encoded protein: CASRPGQGKDTQYF.

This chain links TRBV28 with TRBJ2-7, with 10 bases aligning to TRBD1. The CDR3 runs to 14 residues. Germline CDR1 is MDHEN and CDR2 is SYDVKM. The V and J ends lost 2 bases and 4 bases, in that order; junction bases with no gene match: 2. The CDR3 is CASSLRGQGYEQYF. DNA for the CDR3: TGTGCCAGCAGTTTAAGGGGACAGGGGTACGAGCAGTACTTC. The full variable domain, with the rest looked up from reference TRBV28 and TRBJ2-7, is DVKVTQSSRYLVKRTGEKVFLECVQDMDHENMFWYRQDPGLGLRLIYFSYDVKMKEKGDIPEGYSVSREKKERFSLILESASTNQTSMYLCASSLRGQGYEQYFGPGTRLTVT.

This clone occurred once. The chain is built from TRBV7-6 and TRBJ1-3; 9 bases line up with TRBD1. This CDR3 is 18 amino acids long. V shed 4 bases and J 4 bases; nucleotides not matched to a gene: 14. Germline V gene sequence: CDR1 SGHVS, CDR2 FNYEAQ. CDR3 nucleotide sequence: TGTGCCAGCAGCTCCGGGGGGGGACAGGGCCCGAGGGGAAACACCATATATTTT. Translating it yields CASSSGGGQGPRGNTIYF.

The CDR3 DNA reads TGTGCCAGCAGCAAAGGGGAACTAGCGGGGGGCGACCACGAGCAGTACTTC. It yields the protein CASSKGELAGGDHEQYF. V is TRBV21-1 and J is TRBJ2-7; whether TRBD2, the table's D call, matches the DNA was not checked. TRBV21-1 is an annotated pseudogene. The CDR3 runs to 17 residues.

The CDR3 nucleotides read TGTGCCAGTAGTAGTCGGACAGGGGATAGCAATCAGCCCCAGCATTTT. Translation gives CASSSRTGDSNQPQHF. This rearrangement joins TRBV19 to TRBJ1-5; TRBD1 matches at 9 bases. Per the germline V gene, CDR1 is LNHDA and CDR2 is SQIVND (reference sequence). V was clipped by 4 bases and J by 0 bases; unmatched bases: 4. The CDR3 extends over 16 amino acids.

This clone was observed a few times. The CDR3 bases are TGTGCCAGTAGTATGGATCAGGGGTATCAGCCCCAGCATTTT. Translation: CASSMDQGYQPQHF. This sequence joins TRBV19 and TRBJ1-5, with D perhaps matching TRBD1 (6 bases). This CDR3 has 14 amino acids. Looked up from germline, CDR1 is LNHDA and CDR2 is SQIVND (reference sequence). V lost 3 bases and J lost 5, with 11 bases in between.

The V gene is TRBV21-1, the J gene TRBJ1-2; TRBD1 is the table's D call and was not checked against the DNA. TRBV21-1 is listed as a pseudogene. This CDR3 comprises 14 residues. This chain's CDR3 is CATFHRVEIYGYTF. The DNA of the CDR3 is TGTGCCACTTTTCACAGGGTTGAGATCTATGGCTACACCTTC.

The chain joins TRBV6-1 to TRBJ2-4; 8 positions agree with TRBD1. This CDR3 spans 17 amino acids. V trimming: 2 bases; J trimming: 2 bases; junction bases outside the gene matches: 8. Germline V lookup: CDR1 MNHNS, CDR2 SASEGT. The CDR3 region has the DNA TGTGCCAGCAGTGAACGAGGACAGGGCGGGACCAAAAACATTCAGTACTTC. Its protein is CASSERGQGGTKNIQYF.

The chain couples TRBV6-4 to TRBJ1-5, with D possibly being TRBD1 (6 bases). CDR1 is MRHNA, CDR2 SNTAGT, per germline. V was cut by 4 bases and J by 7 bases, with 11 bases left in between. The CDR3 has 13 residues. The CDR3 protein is CASSAGENQPQHF. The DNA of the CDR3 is TGTGCCAGCAGTGCAGGGGAAAACCAGCCCCAGCATTTT.

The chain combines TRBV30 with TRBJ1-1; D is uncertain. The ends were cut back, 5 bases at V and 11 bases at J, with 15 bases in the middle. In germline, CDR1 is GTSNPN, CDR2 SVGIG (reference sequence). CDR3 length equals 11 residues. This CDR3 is CAWGPGVRAFF. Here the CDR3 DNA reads TGTGCCTGGGGGCCGGGAGTGCGCGCTTTCTTT.

The CDR3 protein is CASSPRTVAGVTDTQYF. DNA for the CDR3: TGTGCCAGCAGCCCCAGGACTGTAGCGGGGGTGACAGATACGCAGTATTTT. The V call is TRBV7-9, the J call TRBJ2-3; 9 bases map to TRBD2. V shed 5 bases and J 3 bases; nucleotides not matched to a gene: 12. This CDR3 is 17 amino acids long. From germline, CDR1 is SEHNR and CDR2 FQNEAQ (reference sequence).

This chain's CDR3 is CASSPTGTKMNTEAFF. The CDR3 DNA reads as TGTGCCAGCAGCCCCACAGGAACCAAAATGAACACTGAAGCTTTCTTT. The chain links TRBV9 to TRBJ1-1; weak D call: TRBD1 (5 bases). There are 16 residues in the CDR3. The germline V and J ends were trimmed by 4 bases and 0 bases, with 16 bases remaining between them. CDR1 is SGDLS and CDR2 is YYNGEE in the germline V gene.

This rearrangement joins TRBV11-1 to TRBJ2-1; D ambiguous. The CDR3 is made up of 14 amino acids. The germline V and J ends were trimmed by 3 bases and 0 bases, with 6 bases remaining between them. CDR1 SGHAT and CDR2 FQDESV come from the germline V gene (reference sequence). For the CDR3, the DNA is TGTGCCAGCAGCTTCGGTAGCTCCTACAATGAGCAGTTCTTC. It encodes CASSFGSSYNEQFF.

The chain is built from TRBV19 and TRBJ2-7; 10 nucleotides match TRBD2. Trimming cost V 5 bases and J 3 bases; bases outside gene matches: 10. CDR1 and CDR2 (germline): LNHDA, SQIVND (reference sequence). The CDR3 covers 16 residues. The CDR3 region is CASSLQSRTSGYEQYF. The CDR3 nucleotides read TGTGCCAGTAGTCTCCAATCAAGGACTAGCGGCTACGAGCAGTACTTC.

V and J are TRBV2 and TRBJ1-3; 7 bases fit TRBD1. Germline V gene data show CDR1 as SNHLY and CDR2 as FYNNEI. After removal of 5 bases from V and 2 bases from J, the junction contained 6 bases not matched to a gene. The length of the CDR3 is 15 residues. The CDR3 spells CASSRDSITGNTIYF. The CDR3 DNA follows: TGTGCCAGCAGTAGGGACAGTATCACTGGAAACACCATATATTTT.

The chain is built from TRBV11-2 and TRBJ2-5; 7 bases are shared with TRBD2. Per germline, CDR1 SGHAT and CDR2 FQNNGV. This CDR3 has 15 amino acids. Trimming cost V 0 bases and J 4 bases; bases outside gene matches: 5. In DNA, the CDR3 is TGTGCCAGCAGCTTAGATCCGGGGAGGGTAGAGACCCAGTACTTC. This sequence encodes CASSLDPGRVETQYF.

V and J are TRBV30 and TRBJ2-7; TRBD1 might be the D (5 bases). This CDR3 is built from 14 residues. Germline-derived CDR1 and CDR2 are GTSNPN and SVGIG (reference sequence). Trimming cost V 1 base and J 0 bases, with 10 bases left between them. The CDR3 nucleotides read TGTGCCTGGAGTGAGGGCAGGGCCTCCTACGAGCAGTACTTC. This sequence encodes CAWSEGRASYEQYF.

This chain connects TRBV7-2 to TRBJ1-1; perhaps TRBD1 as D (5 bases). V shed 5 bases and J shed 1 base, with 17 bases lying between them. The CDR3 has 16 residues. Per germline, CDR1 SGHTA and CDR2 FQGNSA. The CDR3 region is CASSASPGLSNTEAFF. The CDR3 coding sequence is TGTGCCAGCAGCGCGTCGCCGGGACTGTCGAACACTGAAGCTTTCTTT.